The rows below give T cell receptor beta chains drawn from one sample of a study of Ad26.COV2.S vaccination and SARS-CoV-2 variants. The table came from immunoSEQ multiplex PCR; TCRdb's copy has only in-frame clones and leaves some out. The sample includes 360,000 or so clones, approximately 91% of them seen just once. This sample comprised peripheral blood, obtained in a trial of Ad26.COV2.S vaccine versus placebo. These receptor sequences come from a person aged 18-60 years who received the Ad26.COV2.S COVID-19 vaccine or a placebo. CDR3s include the opening cysteine and the closing phenylalanine or tryptophan. A D gene is named only where the DNA matches it firmly. Clone size is shown for a subset of rows, as once, few, many or a class of expanded clone.

length	size	D	V	J	DNA	CDR3
14	few	-	TRBV6-5	TRBJ2-6	TGTGCCAGCACCGACCCTAGCGGGGCCAACGTCCTGACTTTC	CASTDPSGANVLTF
13	-	-	TRBV4-1	TRBJ1-5	TGCGCCAGCAGCCAGAGTAGCAATCAGCCCCAGCATTTT	CASSQSSNQPQHF
14	once	TRBD2	TRBV3-1/TRBV3-2	TRBJ2-2	TGTGCCAGCAGCAGACTAGCGGGGACCGGGGAGCTGTTTTTT	CASSRLAGTGELFF
15	-	-	TRBV13	TRBJ2-3	TGTGCCAGCAGCTTAGGAGTGGAGACCACAGATACGCAGTATTTT	CASSLGVETTDTQYF
13	-	TRBD1	TRBV7-8	TRBJ2-7	TGTGCCAGCAGCTTAAGCAGGGGGTACGAGCAGTACTTC	CASSLSRGYEQYF
14	once	TRBD1	TRBV9	TRBJ2-1	TGTGCCAGCAGCCCCCAGACAGGGTACAATGAGCAGTTCTTC	CASSPQTGYNEQFF
14	many	TRBD2	TRBV5-1	TRBJ2-7	TGCGCCAGCAGCTTCGGGCTAGCGGGCTACGAGCAGTACTTC	CASSFGLAGYEQYF
15	few	-	TRBV5-1	TRBJ2-3	TGCGCCAGCAGCCCCGGACAGGGAGGGACAGATACGCAGTATTTT	CASSPGQGGTDTQYF
14	-	-	TRBV7-6	TRBJ2-1	TGTGCCAGCAGCTTATCCCCTCTTGTAAATGAGCAGTTCTTC	CASSLSPLVNEQFF
13	-	-	TRBV9	TRBJ2-5	TGTGCCAGCAGCGTAAGTGACGCAGAGACCCAGTACTTC	CASSVSDAETQYF
14	-	-	TRBV5-1	TRBJ1-1	TGCGCCAGCAGCTTAGCGACGGTGAACACTGAAGCTTTCTTT	CASSLATVNTEAFF
15	-	TRBD2	TRBV6-5	TRBJ2-1	TGTGCCAGCAGTTACAGCGGGAGCTCCTACAATGAGCAGTTCTTC	CASSYSGSSYNEQFF
16	-	TRBD1	TRBV6-1	TRBJ2-7	TGTGCCAGCAGTGCTGCCTCGGGACAGGGTTCCTACGAGCAGTACTTC	CASSAASGQGSYEQYF
15	-	-	TRBV11-1	TRBJ2-1	TGTGCCAGCAGCTTTCCTCAGAGCTCCTACAATGAGCAGTTCTTC	CASSFPQSSYNEQFF
16	few	TRBD2	TRBV30	TRBJ2-7	TGTGCCTGGAGAGCCTCCGGGACTCGGGAGGTCAGCGAGCAGTACTTC	CAWRASGTREVSEQYF
13	once	-	TRBV6-5	TRBJ1-4	TGTGCCAGCAGTTTACGGATAAATGAAAAACTGTTTTTT	CASSLRINEKLFF
13	-	-	TRBV6-5	TRBJ2-7	TGTGCCAGCAGCCTTTTAGGACAATACGAGCAGTACTTC	CASSLLGQYEQYF
12	-	-	TRBV12-3/TRBV12-4	TRBJ2-2	TGTGCCAGCAGTTTCAAGGGAAGGGAGCTGTTTTTT	CASSFKGRELFF
15	-	-	TRBV3-1/TRBV3-2	TRBJ2-1	TGTGCCAGCAGCCCGACTCCACTAGAAGCGAATGAGCAGTTCTTC	CASSPTPLEANEQFF
16	-	TRBD1	TRBV4-2	TRBJ2-7	TGTGCCAGCAGCCAAGATATTAGGGGGCATTCTGACGAGCAGTACTTC	CASSQDIRGHSDEQYF
13	-	-	TRBV5-4	TRBJ2-5	TGTGCCAGCAGCCTAGGGTTCCAGAAGACCCAGTACTTC	CASSLGFQKTQYF
15	-	-	TRBV29-1	TRBJ2-5	TGCAGCGTTGAAGATGCATGGGGACCCAAAGAGACCCAGTACTTC	CSVEDAWGPKETQYF
14	-	-	TRBV29-1	TRBJ1-1	TGCAGCGCACTTTTGACGGCGATGAACACTGAAGCTTTCTTT	CSALLTAMNTEAFF
14	-	TRBD2	TRBV9	TRBJ2-1	TGTGCCAGCAGCCCGAGCGGGAGGGCCAGTGAGCAGTTCTTC	CASSPSGRASEQFF
17	-	TRBD1	TRBV3-1/TRBV3-2	TRBJ2-4	TGTGCCAGCAGCCAAGACGACAGGGGGATAGCCAAAAACATTCAGTACTTC	CASSQDDRGIAKNIQYF
14	-	TRBD1	TRBV5-1	TRBJ2-3	TGCGCCAGCAGCTCAGGACAGGGGGCAGATACGCAGTATTTT	CASSSGQGADTQYF
17	-	TRBD1	TRBV6-1	TRBJ1-5	TGTGCCAGCAGTGTGGGAGGGGGCGGTTATAGCAATCAGCCCCAGCATTTT	CASSVGGGGYSNQPQHF
14	-	-	TRBV2	TRBJ1-2	TGTGCCAGCAGTGTGGACACCCGTAGCTATGGCTACACCTTC	CASSVDTRSYGYTF
16	-	-	TRBV14	TRBJ2-1	TGTGCCAGCAGCCAAAGGGCGGCCCAAACCAGTGGTGAGCAGTTCTTC	CASSQRAAQTSGEQFF
11	-	TRBD1	TRBV12-3/TRBV12-4	TRBJ1-3	TGTGCCAGTACTCCCGGGACAGGGATATATTTT	CASTPGTGIYF
14	-	-	TRBV14	TRBJ1-5	TGTGCCAGCAGCCGAGGGGACGGAAATCAGCCCCAGCATTTT	CASSRGDGNQPQHF
13	many	TRBD1	TRBV9	TRBJ1-1	TGTGCCAGCAGCGTTGGGACAGGCACTGAAGCTTTCTTT	CASSVGTGTEAFF
15	-	-	TRBV5-6	TRBJ1-5	TGTGCCAGCAGCTTGGAGGGGACCGGTAATCAGCCCCAGCATTTT	CASSLEGTGNQPQHF
15	-	TRBD2	TRBV7-3	TRBJ2-1	TGTGCCAGCAGCTTAACAGCTAGCGGGGCCAATGAGCAGTTCTTC	CASSLTASGANEQFF
14	-	TRBD2	TRBV7-9	TRBJ2-5	TGTGCCAGCAGCTTGTGGGAGGGCCGAGAGACCCAGTACTTC	CASSLWEGRETQYF
16	-	TRBD1	TRBV28	TRBJ2-2	TGTGCCAGCAGCTTACAGGGGTTGGGGTACACCGGGGAGCTGTTTTTT	CASSLQGLGYTGELFF
16	-	-	TRBV5-1	TRBJ2-3	TGCGCCAGCAGCTTGGTTGGTGCACAGCTCACAGATACGCAGTATTTT	CASSLVGAQLTDTQYF
14	-	-	TRBV6-5	TRBJ2-5	TGTGCCAGCAGTCAGACGGGGAGCCAAGAGACCCAGTACTTC	CASSQTGSQETQYF
14	-	-	TRBV9	TRBJ1-4	TGTGCCAGCAGCGTAACCCCCCACAGTGAAAAACTGTTTTTT	CASSVTPHSEKLFF
15	-	-	TRBV15	TRBJ1-1	TGTGCCACCAGCAGAGAAACTGGGCCCGGCACTGAAGCTTTCTTT	CATSRETGPGTEAFF
14	few	-	TRBV7-2	TRBJ2-3	TGTGCCAGCAGCGGCGGGACAGGCACAGATACGCAGTATTTT	CASSGGTGTDTQYF
14	-	TRBD1	TRBV7-3	TRBJ2-7	TGTGCCAGCAGCCCGGGACAGGGGAGGAACGAGCAGTACTTC	CASSPGQGRNEQYF
14	-	-	TRBV3-1/TRBV3-2	TRBJ1-5	TGTGCCAGCAGCCAAGGAGGGTTCAATCAGCCCCAGCATTTT	CASSQGGFNQPQHF
16	-	TRBD2	TRBV6-4	TRBJ2-1	TGTGCCAGCAGTGACACGGGGCTAGCGGGCTACAATGAGCAGTTCTTC	CASSDTGLAGYNEQFF
15	-	-	TRBV5-6	TRBJ2-1	TGTGCCAGCAGCTTGGGGCAGGGGACCTACAATGAGCAGTTCTTC	CASSLGQGTYNEQFF
16	-	TRBD2	TRBV5-1	TRBJ2-1	TGCGCCAGCAGCTTTTGGTTAGCGGGAGGGCCGTATGAGCAGTTCTTC	CASSFWLAGGPYEQFF
13	-	-	TRBV18	TRBJ2-3	TGTGCCAGCTCACTCACTAGCACAGATACGCAGTATTTT	CASSLTSTDTQYF
15	-	-	TRBV2	TRBJ2-7	TGTGCCAGCAGTGAGGGGACTCCCTCGTTAGGCGAGCAGTACTTC	CASSEGTPSLGEQYF
16	-	TRBD1	TRBV19	TRBJ1-5	TGTGCCAGTAGTATTCCGGGACAGGGTAGAGTTAAGCCCCAGCATTTT	CASSIPGQGRVKPQHF
18	-	TRBD2	TRBV4-1	TRBJ2-1	TGCGCCAGCAGCCAAGATCAAAACGGCGGGAGGGCCCGGGCTGAGCAGTTCTTC	CASSQDQNGGRARAEQFF
14	-	TRBD1	TRBV6-4	TRBJ2-2	TGTGCCAGCAGTGTTCGAGGGGGCGGCGGGGAGCTGTTTTTT	CASSVRGGGGELFF
15	-	TRBD2	TRBV9	TRBJ2-5	TGTGCCAGCAGCGTAGCTGGCGGGAGGGAAGAGACCCAGTACTTC	CASSVAGGREETQYF
12	-	-	TRBV12-3/TRBV12-4	TRBJ2-3	TGTGCCAGCAGTCTACAGGGAGATACGCAGTATTTT	CASSLQGDTQYF
14	-	TRBD1	TRBV2	TRBJ1-1	TGTGCCAGCAGTGGGACAGGCCCTATACGTGAAGCTTTCTTT	CASSGTGPIREAFF
12	once	-	TRBV30	TRBJ1-3	TGTGCCTGGAGTGCAGGGGGAAACACCATATATTTT	CAWSAGGNTIYF
16	-	-	TRBV4-1	TRBJ2-2	TGCGCCAGCAGCCAAAAAGTGGGGGGGAACACCGGGGAGCTGTTTTTT	CASSQKVGGNTGELFF
15	once	TRBD1	TRBV6-5	TRBJ2-3	TGTGCCAGCAGCTACAGACAGGGGCGCACAGATACGCAGTATTTT	CASSYRQGRTDTQYF
13	-	-	TRBV29-1	TRBJ2-2	TGCAGCGTAGGTAGGGATGCCACCGGGGAGCTGTTTTTT	CSVGRDATGELFF
15	-	TRBD1	TRBV6-5	TRBJ2-7	TGTGCCAGCAGACCACGACAGGGGGCGGACTACGAGCAGTACTTC	CASRPRQGADYEQYF